Below are 25 T cell receptor beta chains sequenced from a single sample in a study of cytomegalovirus exposure and HLA in healthy donors. The study ran its PCR with 60 Vbeta and 13 Jbeta primers. Assay used: immunoSEQ multiplex PCR; TCRdb lists only in-frame clones, some missing. The sample yields 60,000 to 85,000 clones, around 76% seen once. Sequenced material: PBMCs. These receptors were obtained from a man aged 40-49 years in good health and CMV-seronegative.

J is TRBJ2-7 and V is TRBV28; D is uncertain. Germline CDR1 reads MDHEN; CDR2 reads SYDVKM. CDR3 length equals 12 residues. Deletions cut 10 bases from V and 4 bases from J, with 14 bases between. CDR3: CATQEIPYEQYF. CDR3 DNA sequence: TGTGCCACCCAGGAAATCCCGTACGAGCAGTACTTC. Based on the CDR3 plus reference TRBV28 and TRBJ2-7, the full variable domain is DVKVTQSSRYLVKRTGEKVFLECVQDMDHENMFWYRQDPGLGLRLIYFSYDVKMKEKGDIPEGYSVSREKKERFSLILESASTNQTSMYLCATQEIPYEQYFGPGTRLTVT.

The chain joins TRBV6-1 to TRBJ2-7; D unresolved. The CDR3 totals 14 residues. Germline V gene data show CDR1 as MNHNS and CDR2 as SASEGT. Between the trimmed V and J ends, which lost 6 bases and 7 bases, there was a span of 19 bases. The CDR3 loop is CASSPLADLPEQYF. The CDR3 nucleotides read TGTGCCAGCAGCCCTCTCGCGGATCTCCCGGAGCAGTACTTC.

The genes are TRBV19 and TRBJ2-5; the D gene is possibly TRBD2 (6 bases). Germline V lookup: CDR1 LNHDA, CDR2 SQIVND (reference sequence). CDR3 length: 13 residues. With 6 bases removed from V and 5 bases from J, the gap between germline ends came to 13 bases. The CDR3 DNA reads TGTGCCAGTAGGGGACTCATGGGGGAGACCCAGTACTTC. Translating gives CASRGLMGETQYF.

V gene TRBV19 combines with J gene TRBJ2-7, with 8 positions matching TRBD1. V trimming: 6 bases; J trimming: 3 bases; junction bases outside the gene matches: 7. The CDR3 runs 14 residues. Germline V gene lookup returns CDR1 LNHDA and CDR2 SQIVND (reference sequence). Here the CDR3 reads CASRSGQDYYEQYF. The CDR3 nucleotides read TGTGCCAGTAGATCGGGACAGGACTACTACGAGCAGTACTTC. Complete variable domain (other parts from reference TRBV19 and TRBJ2-7): DGGITQSPKYLFRKEGQNVTLSCEQNLNHDAMYWYRQDPGQGLRLIYYSQIVNDFQKGDIAEGYSVSREKKESFPLTVTSAQKNPTAFYLCASRSGQDYYEQYFGPGTRLTVT.

This rearrangement joins TRBV11-2 to TRBJ2-1; 12 nucleotides agree with TRBD2. The CDR3 loop spans 14 amino acids. Germline V gene lookup returns CDR1 SGHAT and CDR2 FQNNGV. J lost 7 bases, V lost 5 bases, and 3 bases had no gene match. DNA for the CDR3: TGTGCCAGCAGCCGGACTAGCGGGATTAATGAGCAGTTCTTC. Amino acids: CASSRTSGINEQFF.

The gene calls are TRBV7-3 and TRBJ1-1, with D perhaps matching TRBD1 (6 bases). The CDR3 is 14 amino acids. CDR1 and CDR2 (germline): SGHTA, FQGTGA. The ends were cut back, 5 bases at V and 5 bases at J, with 15 bases in the middle. As DNA, the CDR3 is TGTGCCAGCAGCAGTCAGGGGCTGAGGACTGAAGCTTTCTTT. It encodes CASSSQGLRTEAFF.

The sample holds one count of this clone. The J gene is TRBJ1-2, the V gene TRBV28; 8 positions agree with TRBD1. Germline trimming cut 6 bases from V and 8 bases from J; bases unmatched to any gene: 8. CDR1 MDHEN and CDR2 SYDVKM come from the germline V gene. This CDR3 has 13 amino acids. The CDR3 reads CASRGRGRGGYTF. In DNA, the CDR3 is TGTGCCAGCAGGGGCAGGGGGCGCGGGGGCTACACCTTC.

The rearrangement links TRBV6-1 to TRBJ2-7; unclear D gene. CDR3 size: 13 residues. The germline V gene encodes CDR1 MNHNS and CDR2 SASEGT. The ends were cut back, 5 bases at V and 7 bases at J, with 15 bases in the middle. CDR3 loop: CASSPATPGEQYF. The CDR3 nucleotides read TGTGCCAGCAGTCCCGCGACTCCCGGGGAGCAGTACTTC.

This clone appeared a few times. The chain links TRBV5-6 to TRBJ2-1; D perhaps matches TRBD1 (5 bases). The CDR3 loop spans 13 amino acids. Germline values: CDR1 SGHDT, CDR2 YYEEEE. The V and J ends lost 4 bases and 10 bases respectively, with 15 bases between them. The CDR3 reads CASSDSPEWEQFF. The CDR3 nucleotides read TGTGCCAGCAGCGACAGCCCCGAGTGGGAGCAGTTCTTC.

The chain combines TRBV28 with TRBJ1-2, with a tentative D call TRBD1 (5 bases). The V gene lost 1 base and the J gene lost 0 bases, with 6 bases spanning the gap. From germline, CDR1 is MDHEN and CDR2 SYDVKM. CDR3 length: 14 amino acids. The CDR3 DNA sequence: TGTGCCAGCAGTTTATTAGGGGCTAACTATGGCTACACCTTC. It codes for CASSLLGANYGYTF.

The chain carries TRBV4-2 and TRBJ2-7; no reliable D call. The V end was cut by 2 bases, the J end by 3 bases, with 11 bases between. The V gene's germline CDR1 is LGHNA and CDR2 YNFKEQ. The length of the CDR3 is 14 residues. As DNA, the CDR3 is TGTGCCAGCAGCCAAAGCCCCCCCGACTACGAGCAGTACTTC. Encoded protein: CASSQSPPDYEQYF.

The chain couples TRBV5-6 to TRBJ1-1; D is possibly TRBD1 (5 bases). The CDR3 runs 15 residues. The germline gives CDR1 SGHDT, CDR2 YYEEEE. Trimming shortened V by 3 bases and J by 1 base, and 13 bases separated the two germline ends. In DNA form, the CDR3 reads TGTGCCAGCAGCTCTCCCAGACAGACGAACACTGAAGCTTTCTTT. This translates into CASSSPRQTNTEAFF.

The chain employs TRBV13 and TRBJ2-1, with 12 bases matching TRBD2. Trimming took 0 bases from V and 10 from J; bases not matched to a gene: 7. Germline-derived CDR1 and CDR2 are PRHDT and FYEKMQ (reference sequence). There are 16 residues in the CDR3. The CDR3 reads CASSLGPGLAGAEQFF. The CDR3 coding sequence is TGTGCCAGCAGCTTAGGACCGGGACTAGCGGGCGCCGAGCAGTTCTTC.

This sequence joins TRBV10-2 and TRBJ2-3, with 10 bases aligning to TRBD2. V trimming: 4 bases; J trimming: 6 bases; junction bases outside the gene matches: 4. The CDR3 covers 14 residues. Per the germline V gene, CDR1 is WSHSY and CDR2 is SAAADI. For the CDR3, the DNA is TGCGCCAGCAGTGGAGCTAGCGGGAGCGATACGCAGTATTTT. Amino acids: CASSGASGSDTQYF.

This chain joins TRBV5-1 and TRBJ2-5; 7 bases map to TRBD2. The better agreement between TRBJ2-7 and the DNA end casts doubt on the J call. This CDR3 comprises 13 residues. The germline CDR1 and CDR2 sequences are SGHRS and YFSETQ. The CDR3 protein is CASSPSGGYEQYF. The CDR3, as DNA: TGCGCCAGCTCACCATCGGGGGGATACGAGCAGTACTTC.

The chain is built from TRBV19 and TRBJ2-7; possible D gene TRBD1, 5 bases. The V gene's germline CDR1 is LNHDA and CDR2 SQIVND (reference sequence). V lost 5 bases, J lost 5 bases, and 22 bases lay in between. The CDR3 has 16 residues. Written as DNA, the CDR3 is TGTGCCAGTAGTGCCTCCCGACAGTCGAGAGGAAACGAGCAGTACTTC. It encodes CASSASRQSRGNEQYF. Based on the CDR3 plus reference TRBV19 and TRBJ2-7, the full variable domain is DGGITQSPKYLFRKEGQNVTLSCEQNLNHDAMYWYRQDPGQGLRLIYYSQIVNDFQKGDIAEGYSVSREKKESFPLTVTSAQKNPTAFYLCASSASRQSRGNEQYFGPGTRLTVT.

The table lists this clone with a count of one. The chain combines TRBV6-5 with TRBJ2-1; TRBD2 might be the D (5 bases). The germline CDR1 and CDR2 sequences are MNHEY and SVGAGI. V was trimmed by 2 bases and J by 7 bases, leaving 15 bases between them. The CDR3 sequence is 15 residues long. CDR3 DNA sequence: TGTGCCAGCAGTTACGGAGGAGCCTTAGCTAATGAGCAGTTCTTC. Its protein is CASSYGGALANEQFF.

This clone was picked up one time. The genes are TRBV9 and TRBJ2-1, with D hard to call. From germline, CDR1 is SGDLS and CDR2 YYNGEE. The CDR3 is 15 residues long. The ends were cut back, 0 bases at V and 0 bases at J, with 7 bases in the middle. The CDR3 DNA reads as TGTGCCAGCAGCGTAGGCCCTAGCTCCTACAATGAGCAGTTCTTC. Protein product: CASSVGPSSYNEQFF.

This clone was found once. The V and J genes are TRBV9 and TRBJ2-2, with 8 bases fitting TRBD2. Losses at the gene ends were 3 bases for V and 6 bases for J; bases not matched to a gene: 13. The germline CDR1 and CDR2 sequences are SGDLS and YYNGEE. The CDR3 length is 17 residues. The CDR3 bases are TGTGCCAGCAGCGCCGTGGCGGGGGGCGTTTTCGCCGGGGAGCTGTTTTTT. Protein product: CASSAVAGGVFAGELFF.

V gene TRBV18 combines with J gene TRBJ2-7, with D possibly matching TRBD2 (5 bases). Germline V gene sequence: CDR1 KGHSH, CDR2 LQKENI. V lost 3 bases and J 1 base, leaving 16 bases between the germline ends. The CDR3 is made up of 16 amino acids. The CDR3 here is CASSPGMARNSYEQYF. The DNA for the CDR3 is TGTGCCAGCTCACCCGGGATGGCGAGGAATTCCTACGAGCAGTACTTC.

The CDR3 sequence: CASSYPGDRGAEQYF. The CDR3 region has the DNA TGTGCCAGCAGCTATCCCGGTGATCGGGGGGCCGAGCAGTACTTC. This chain uses TRBV7-6 with TRBJ2-7; TRBD2 is a possible D gene (7 bases). CDR3 length: 15 amino acids. The V end was cut by 4 bases, the J end by 6 bases, with 19 bases between. Germline V gene data show CDR1 as SGHVS and CDR2 as FNYEAQ.

The chain couples TRBV14 to TRBJ2-1; 11 bases are shared with TRBD2. Trimming cost V 3 bases and J 6 bases; bases outside gene matches: 4. CDR1 is SGHDN and CDR2 is FVKESK in the germline V gene. This CDR3 is built from 15 residues. CDR3 nucleotides: TGTGCCAGCAGCCAGACTAGCGGGAAATCCAATGAGCAGTTCTTC. Protein product: CASSQTSGKSNEQFF. Full variable domain (rest looked up from reference TRBV14 and TRBJ2-1): EAGVTQFPSHSVIEKGQTVTLRCDPISGHDNLYWYRRVMGKEIKFLLHFVKESKQDESGMPNNRFLAERTGGTYSTLKVQPAELEDSGVYFCASSQTSGKSNEQFFGPGTRLTVL.

The chain uses TRBV29-1 and TRBJ2-7, with D possibly being TRBD1 (5 bases). The CDR3 runs 16 residues. V lost 0 bases to trimming and J lost 3 bases, with 18 bases between them. The germline V gene has CDR1 SQVTM and CDR2 ANQGSEA. The CDR3 is CSVEEQAPGRDYEQYF. Written as DNA, the CDR3 is TGCAGCGTTGAAGAGCAGGCCCCAGGCAGGGACTACGAGCAGTACTTC.

This chain connects TRBV6-1 to TRBJ2-7; TRBD1 matches at 12 bases. Germline V gene data show CDR1 as MNHNS and CDR2 as SASEGT. Trimming took 11 bases from V and 4 from J; bases not matched to a gene: 9. The CDR3 has 14 residues. The CDR3 DNA sequence: TGTGCCGGGCAGACGGGACAGGGGGCTTACGAGCAGTACTTC. This encodes CAGQTGQGAYEQYF.

DNA of the CDR3: TGTGCCAGTTGCGTGTCAACTAATGAAAAACTGTTTTTT. Protein: CASCVSTNEKLFF. V is TRBV28 and J is TRBJ1-4; D call uncertain. CDR3 length: 13 residues. With 9 bases removed from V and 0 bases from J, the gap between germline ends came to 8 bases. CDR1 and CDR2 from the germline V gene are MDHEN and SYDVKM.